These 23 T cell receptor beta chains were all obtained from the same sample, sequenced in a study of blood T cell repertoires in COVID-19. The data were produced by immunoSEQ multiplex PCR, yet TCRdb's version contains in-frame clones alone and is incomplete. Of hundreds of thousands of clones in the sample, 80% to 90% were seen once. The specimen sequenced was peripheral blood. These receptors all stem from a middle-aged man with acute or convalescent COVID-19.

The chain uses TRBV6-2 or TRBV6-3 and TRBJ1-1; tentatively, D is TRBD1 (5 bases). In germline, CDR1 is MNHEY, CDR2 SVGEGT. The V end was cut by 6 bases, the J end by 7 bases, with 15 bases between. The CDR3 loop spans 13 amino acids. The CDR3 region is CASRPRGALEAFF. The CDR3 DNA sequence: TGTGCCAGCAGGCCTCGCGGGGCCCTTGAAGCTTTCTTT.

CDR3 bases: TGTGCCAGTATCGGGACAGGAGTCTATAGCAATCAGCCCCAGCATTTT. Translating gives CASIGTGVYSNQPQHF. This chain connects TRBV19 to TRBJ1-5, with TRBD1 identical over 8 bases. Germline trimming cut 7 bases from V and 0 bases from J; bases unmatched to any gene: 8. CDR3 size: 16 residues. Germline V gene sequence: CDR1 LNHDA, CDR2 SQIVND (reference sequence). Together with reference TRBV19 and TRBJ1-5, the CDR3 gives the full variable domain: DGGITQSPKYLFRKEGQNVTLSCEQNLNHDAMYWYRQDPGQGLRLIYYSQIVNDFQKGDIAEGYSVSREKKESFPLTVTSAQKNPTAFYLCASIGTGVYSNQPQHFGDGTRLSIL.

CDR3 sequence (DNA): TGTGCCAGCAGCGCTGGACACACGGCCGGGCCCCAGCATTTT. The encoded protein is CASSAGHTAGPQHF. This chain joins TRBV9 and TRBJ1-5; perhaps TRBD1 as D (5 bases). V lost 3 bases and J 9 bases, leaving 16 bases between the germline ends. There are 14 residues in the CDR3. CDR1 is SGDLS and CDR2 is YYNGEE in the germline V gene.

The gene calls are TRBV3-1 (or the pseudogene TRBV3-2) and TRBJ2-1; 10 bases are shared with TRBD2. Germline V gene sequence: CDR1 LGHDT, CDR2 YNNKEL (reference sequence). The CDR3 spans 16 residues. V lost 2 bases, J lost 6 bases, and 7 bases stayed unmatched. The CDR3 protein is CASSQLLAGDSNEQFF. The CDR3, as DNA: TGTGCCAGCAGCCAACTTCTAGCGGGGGATTCCAATGAGCAGTTCTTC.

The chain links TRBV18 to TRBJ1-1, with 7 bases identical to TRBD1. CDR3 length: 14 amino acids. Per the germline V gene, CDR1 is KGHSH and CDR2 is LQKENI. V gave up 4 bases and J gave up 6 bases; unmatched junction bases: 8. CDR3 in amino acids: CASSLAVTGAEAFF. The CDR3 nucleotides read TGTGCCAGCTCACTTGCCGTAACAGGGGCTGAAGCTTTCTTT.

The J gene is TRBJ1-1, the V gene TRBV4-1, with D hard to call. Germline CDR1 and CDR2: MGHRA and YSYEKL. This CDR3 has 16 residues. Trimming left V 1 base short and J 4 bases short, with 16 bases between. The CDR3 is CASSQGSVSPLTEAFF. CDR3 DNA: TGCGCCAGCAGCCAAGGGTCGGTCTCCCCCCTCACTGAAGCTTTCTTT.

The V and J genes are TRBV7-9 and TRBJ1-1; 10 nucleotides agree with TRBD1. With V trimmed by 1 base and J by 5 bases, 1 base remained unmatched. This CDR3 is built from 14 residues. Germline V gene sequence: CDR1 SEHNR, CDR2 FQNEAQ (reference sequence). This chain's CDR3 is CASSLGQGATEAFF. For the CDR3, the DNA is TGTGCCAGCAGCTTAGGACAGGGGGCGACTGAAGCTTTCTTT.

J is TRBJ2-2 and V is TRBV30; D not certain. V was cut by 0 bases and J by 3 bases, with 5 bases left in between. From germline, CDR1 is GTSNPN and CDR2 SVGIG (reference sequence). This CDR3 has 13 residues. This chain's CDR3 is CAWSVTDTGELFF. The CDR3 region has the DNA TGTGCCTGGAGTGTAACGGACACCGGGGAGCTGTTTTTT.

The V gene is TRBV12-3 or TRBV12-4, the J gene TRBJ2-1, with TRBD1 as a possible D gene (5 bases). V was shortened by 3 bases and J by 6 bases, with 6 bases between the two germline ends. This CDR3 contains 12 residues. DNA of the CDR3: TGTGCCAGCAGTTTGACAGTCAATGAGCAGTTCTTC. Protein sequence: CASSLTVNEQFF.

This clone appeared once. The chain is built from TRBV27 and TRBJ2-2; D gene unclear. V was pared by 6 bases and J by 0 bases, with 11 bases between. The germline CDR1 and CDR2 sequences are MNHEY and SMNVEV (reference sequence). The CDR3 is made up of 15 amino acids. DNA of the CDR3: TGTGCCAGCAGCCAAAGTCAGGCGAACACCGGGGAGCTGTTTTTT. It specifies CASSQSQANTGELFF.

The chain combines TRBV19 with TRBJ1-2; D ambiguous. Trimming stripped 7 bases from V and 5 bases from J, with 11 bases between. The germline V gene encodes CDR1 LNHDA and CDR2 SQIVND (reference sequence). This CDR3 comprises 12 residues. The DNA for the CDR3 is TGTGCCAGTATGTACGGGAGATATGGCTACACCTTC. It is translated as CASMYGRYGYTF.

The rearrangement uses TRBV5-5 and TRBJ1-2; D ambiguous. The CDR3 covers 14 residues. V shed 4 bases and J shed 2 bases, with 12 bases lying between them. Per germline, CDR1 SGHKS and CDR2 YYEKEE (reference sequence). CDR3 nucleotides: TGTGCCAGCAGCCGCCCCGACGGGAACTATGGCTACACCTTC. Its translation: CASSRPDGNYGYTF.

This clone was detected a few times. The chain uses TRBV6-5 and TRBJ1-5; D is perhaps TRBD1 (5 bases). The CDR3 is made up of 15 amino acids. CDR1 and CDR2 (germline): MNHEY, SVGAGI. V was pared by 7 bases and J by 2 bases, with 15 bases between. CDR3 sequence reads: CASKVGQGGNQPQHF. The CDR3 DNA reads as TGTGCCAGCAAAGTAGGTCAAGGGGGCAATCAGCCCCAGCATTTT.

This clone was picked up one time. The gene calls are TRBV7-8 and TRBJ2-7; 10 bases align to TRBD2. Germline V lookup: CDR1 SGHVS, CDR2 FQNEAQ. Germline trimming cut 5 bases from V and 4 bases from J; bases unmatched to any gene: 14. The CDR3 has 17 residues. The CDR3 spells CASSPPSAGTSAYEQYF. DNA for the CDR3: TGTGCCAGCAGCCCGCCCTCGGCGGGGACTAGCGCTTACGAGCAGTACTTC. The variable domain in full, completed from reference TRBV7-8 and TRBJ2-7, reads GAGVSQSPRYKVAKRGQDVALRCDPISGHVSLFWYQQALGQGPEFLTYFQNEAQLDKSGLPSDRFFAERPEGSVSTLKIQRTQQEDSAVYLCASSPPSAGTSAYEQYFGPGTRLTVT.

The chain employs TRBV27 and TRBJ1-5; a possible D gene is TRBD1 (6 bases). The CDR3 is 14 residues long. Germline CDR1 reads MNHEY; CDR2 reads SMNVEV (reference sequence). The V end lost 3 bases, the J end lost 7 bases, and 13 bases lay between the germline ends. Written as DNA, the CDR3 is TGTGCCAGCAGTTTCCGGGGGGGCGAACAGCCCCAGCATTTT. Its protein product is CASSFRGGEQPQHF.

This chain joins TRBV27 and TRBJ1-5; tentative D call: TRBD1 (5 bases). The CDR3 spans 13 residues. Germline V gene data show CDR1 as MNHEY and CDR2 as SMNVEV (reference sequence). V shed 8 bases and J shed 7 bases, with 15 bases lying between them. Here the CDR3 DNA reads TGTGCCAGCGGTTCAGGGAAGACCCAGCCCCAGCATTTT. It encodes CASGSGKTQPQHF.

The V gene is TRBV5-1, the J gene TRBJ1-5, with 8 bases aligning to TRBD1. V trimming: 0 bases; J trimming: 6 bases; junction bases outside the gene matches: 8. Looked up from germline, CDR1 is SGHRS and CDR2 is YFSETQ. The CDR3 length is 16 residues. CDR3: CASSLVPGGAGQPQHF. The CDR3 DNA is TGCGCCAGCAGCTTGGTACCAGGGGGCGCGGGTCAGCCCCAGCATTTT.

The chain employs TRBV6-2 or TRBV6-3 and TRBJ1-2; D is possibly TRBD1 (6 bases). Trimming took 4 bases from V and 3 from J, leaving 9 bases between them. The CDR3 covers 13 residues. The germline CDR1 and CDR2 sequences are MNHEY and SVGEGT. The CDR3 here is CASSSTGYYGYTF. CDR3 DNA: TGTGCCAGCAGTTCTACAGGGTACTATGGCTACACCTTC.

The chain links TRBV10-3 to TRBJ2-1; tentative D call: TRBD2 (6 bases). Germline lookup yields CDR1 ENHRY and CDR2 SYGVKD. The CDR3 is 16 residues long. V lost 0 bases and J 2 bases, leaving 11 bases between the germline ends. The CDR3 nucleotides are TGTGCCATCAGTGAGTCTGAGCGGACTACCTACAATGAGCAGTTCTTC. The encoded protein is CAISESERTTYNEQFF.

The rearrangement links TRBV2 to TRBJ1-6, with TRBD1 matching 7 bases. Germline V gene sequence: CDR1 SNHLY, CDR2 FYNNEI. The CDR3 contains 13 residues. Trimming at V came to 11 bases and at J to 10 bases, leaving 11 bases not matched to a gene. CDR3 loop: CAGQVGFDSPLHF. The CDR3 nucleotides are TGTGCCGGACAGGTGGGCTTTGACTCACCCCTCCACTTT.

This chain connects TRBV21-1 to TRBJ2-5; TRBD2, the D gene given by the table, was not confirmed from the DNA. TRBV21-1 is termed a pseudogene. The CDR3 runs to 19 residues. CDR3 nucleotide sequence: TGTGCCAGCAGCACGATCGGGACTAGCGGGGGGGCCTGTATAGAGACCCAGTACTTC. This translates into CASSTIGTSGGACIETQYF.

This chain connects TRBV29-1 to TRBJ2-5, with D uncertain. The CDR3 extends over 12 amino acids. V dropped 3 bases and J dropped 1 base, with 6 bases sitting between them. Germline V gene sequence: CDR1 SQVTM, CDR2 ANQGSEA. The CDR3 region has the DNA TGCAGCGTTGAGCTCAGCCAAGAGACCCAGTACTTC. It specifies CSVELSQETQYF.

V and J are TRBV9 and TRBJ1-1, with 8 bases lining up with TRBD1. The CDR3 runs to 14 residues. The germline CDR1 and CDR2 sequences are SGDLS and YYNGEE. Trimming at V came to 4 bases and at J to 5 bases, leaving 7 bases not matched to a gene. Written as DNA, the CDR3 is TGTGCCAGCAGCCCACGGACAGGGAGAACTGAAGCTTTCTTT. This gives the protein CASSPRTGRTEAFF.